Detailed here is one T cell receptor (beta chain). Germline CDR1 MNHEY, CDR2 SMNVEV (reference sequence). J lost 1 base, V lost 2 bases, and 5 bases had no gene match. The CDR3 is 19 amino acids. This sample is drawn from a study of shared T cell receptors in the human thymus. Method: immunoSEQ multiplex PCR; TCRdb's copy keeps in-frame clones and lacks some. This table has 700,000 or so clones, 80% to 90% appearing once. A further study also used this sample, focusing on human thymus T cells. Per that paper: Resections removed during corrective heart surgery provided the thymus tissue used. Thymic repertoires overlap heavily among unrelated individuals, related research has reported.

The sequenced sample was thymocytes. The sequence came from a girl less than two years old with a congenital heart defect. The V and J genes are TRBV27 and TRBJ2-4; TRBD2 agrees at 16 bases. The CDR3 nucleotides read TGTGCCAGCAGTTTACGGGGACTAGCGGGGGGGCCGGCCAAAAACATTCAGTACTTC. It specifies CASSLRGLAGGPAKNIQYF.